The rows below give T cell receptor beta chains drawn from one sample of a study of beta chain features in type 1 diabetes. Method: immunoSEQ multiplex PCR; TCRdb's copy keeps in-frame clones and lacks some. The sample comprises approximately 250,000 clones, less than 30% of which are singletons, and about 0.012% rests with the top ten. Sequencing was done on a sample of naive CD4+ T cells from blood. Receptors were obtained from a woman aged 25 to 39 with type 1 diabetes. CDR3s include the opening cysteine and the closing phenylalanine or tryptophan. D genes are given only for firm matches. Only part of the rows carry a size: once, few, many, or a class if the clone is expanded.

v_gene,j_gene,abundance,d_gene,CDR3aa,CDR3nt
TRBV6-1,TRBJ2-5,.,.,CASSEAVAGRETQYF,TGTGCCAGCAGTGAAGCAGTCGCGGGCCGGGAGACCCAGTACTTC
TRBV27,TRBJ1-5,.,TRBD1,CASSLLSDRDQPQHF,TGTGCCAGCAGTTTACTCTCGGACAGGGATCAGCCCCAGCATTTT
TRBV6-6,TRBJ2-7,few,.,CASSYQEGSSYEQYF,TGTGCCAGCAGTTACCAGGAGGGAAGCTCCTACGAGCAGTACTTC
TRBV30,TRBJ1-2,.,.,CAWSEGWGDGYTF,TGTGCCTGGAGTGAGGGGTGGGGGGATGGCTACACCTTC
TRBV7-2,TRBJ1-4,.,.,CASSPLTPRGEKLFF,TGTGCCAGCAGCCCGCTGACACCTAGAGGGGAAAAACTGTTTTTT
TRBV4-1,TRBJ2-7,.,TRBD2,CASSLELAGGYEQYF,TGCGCCAGCAGCCTTGAGCTAGCGGGAGGTTACGAGCAGTACTTC
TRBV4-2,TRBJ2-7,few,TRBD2,CASSRILMLGTSGAGQYF,TGTGCCAGCAGCCGGATTCTCATGCTAGGGACTAGCGGCGCGGGGCAGTACTTC
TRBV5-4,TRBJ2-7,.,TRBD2,CASSLGVGGSGYEQYF,TGTGCCAGCAGCTTGGGGGTCGGCGGGAGTGGCTACGAGCAGTACTTC
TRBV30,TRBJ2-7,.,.,CAWSRDTPFLYEQYF,TGTGCCTGGAGTCGGGACACCCCTTTCCTCTACGAGCAGTACTTC
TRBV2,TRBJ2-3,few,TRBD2,CASSAGTSADTQYF,TGTGCCAGCAGTGCCGGGACTAGCGCAGATACGCAGTATTTT
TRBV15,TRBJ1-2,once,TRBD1,CATSHGQGNGYTF,TGTGCCACCAGCCACGGACAGGGGAATGGCTACACCTTC
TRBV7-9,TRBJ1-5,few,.,CASSFGNQPQHF,TGTGCCAGCAGCTTCGGCAATCAGCCCCAGCATTTT
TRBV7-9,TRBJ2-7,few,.,CASSLRGHPSYEQYF,TGTGCCAGCAGCTTACGGGGTCACCCCTCCTACGAGCAGTACTTC
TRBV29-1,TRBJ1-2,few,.,CSVGDSPYGYTF,TGCAGCGTTGGCGACTCGCCATATGGCTACACCTTC
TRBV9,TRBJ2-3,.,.,CASSGDSSPTDTQYF,TGTGCCAGCAGCGGAGATAGCTCTCCCACAGATACGCAGTATTTT
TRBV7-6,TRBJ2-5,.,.,CASSLVLTQETQYF,TGTGCCAGCAGCTTAGTTTTAACACAAGAGACCCAGTACTTC
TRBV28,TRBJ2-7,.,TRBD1,CASSSNPTGTGWYF,TGTGCCAGCAGTTCCAACCCTACCGGGACAGGGTGGTACTTC
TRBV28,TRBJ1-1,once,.,CATRVNTEAFF,TGTGCCACCCGGGTGAACACTGAAGCTTTCTTT
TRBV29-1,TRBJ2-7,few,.,CSVARGSEQYF,TGCAGCGTTGCAAGAGGGAGCGAGCAGTACTTC
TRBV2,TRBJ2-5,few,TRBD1,CASSGRQGYETQYF,TGTGCCAGCAGTGGACGACAGGGGTACGAGACCCAGTACTTC
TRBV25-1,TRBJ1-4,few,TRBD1,CASSVGTGATNEKLFF,TGTGCCAGCAGTGTTGGGACAGGGGCAACTAATGAAAAACTGTTTTTT
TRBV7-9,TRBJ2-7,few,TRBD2,CASSLALAETYEQYF,TGTGCCAGCAGCTTAGCACTAGCGGAGACCTACGAGCAGTACTTC
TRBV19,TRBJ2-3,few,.,CASSTGPGLYF,TGTGCCAGTAGTACCGGACCAGGGCTGTATTTT
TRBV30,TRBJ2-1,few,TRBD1,CAWSVVTGSSYNEQFF,TGTGCCTGGAGTGTAGTGACAGGGAGCTCCTACAATGAGCAGTTCTTC
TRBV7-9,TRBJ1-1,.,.,CASSKTDVNTEAFF,TGTGCCAGCAGCAAGACAGACGTGAACACTGAAGCTTTCTTT
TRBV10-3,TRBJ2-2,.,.,CAIKVEQGTNTGELFF,TGTGCCATCAAGGTGGAGCAGGGGACAAACACCGGGGAGCTGTTTTTT
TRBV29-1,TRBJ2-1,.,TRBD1,CSAQRDRGYNEQFF,TGCAGCGCTCAACGGGACAGGGGTTACAATGAGCAGTTCTTC
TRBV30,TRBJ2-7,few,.,CAWSVGGWVDEQYF,TGTGCCTGGAGTGTAGGCGGTTGGGTCGACGAGCAGTACTTC
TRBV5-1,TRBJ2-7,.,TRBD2,CASSLPGGGYEQYF,TGCGCCAGCAGCTTGCCGGGAGGGGGGTACGAGCAGTACTTC
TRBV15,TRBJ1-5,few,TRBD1,CATLWKRQGRSNQPQHF,TGTGCCACGCTTTGGAAGAGACAGGGACGTAGCAATCAGCCCCAGCATTTT
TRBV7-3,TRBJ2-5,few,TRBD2,CASSLGLAGVFQETQYF,TGTGCCAGCAGCTTAGGGCTAGCGGGAGTGTTTCAAGAGACCCAGTACTTC
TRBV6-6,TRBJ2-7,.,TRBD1,CASSYRGTGEAYEQYF,TGTGCCAGCAGTTACAGGGGGACAGGGGAGGCCTACGAGCAGTACTTC
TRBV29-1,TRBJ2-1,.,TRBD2,CSVGTSGRHSYNEQFF,TGCAGCGTAGGGACTAGCGGGAGGCATTCCTACAATGAGCAGTTCTTC
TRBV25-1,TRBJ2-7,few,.,CASSEFEGDSYEQYF,TGTGCCAGCAGTGAATTTGAGGGGGACTCCTACGAGCAGTACTTC
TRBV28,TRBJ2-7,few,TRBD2,CASSFPQGLAGGYEQYF,TGTGCCAGCAGTTTTCCTCAGGGACTAGCGGGAGGCTACGAGCAGTACTTC
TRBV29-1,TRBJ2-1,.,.,CSVQGWESSYNEQFF,TGCAGCGTGCAGGGATGGGAAAGCTCCTACAATGAGCAGTTCTTC
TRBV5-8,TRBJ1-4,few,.,CASSFNTGATNEKLFF,TGTGCCAGCAGCTTCAATACAGGAGCAACTAATGAAAAACTGTTTTTT
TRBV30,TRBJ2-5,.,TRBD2,CAWRNWGREVQETQYF,TGTGCCTGGAGGAATTGGGGCCGGGAGGTTCAAGAGACCCAGTACTTC
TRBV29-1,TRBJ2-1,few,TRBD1,CSVDRDRGINEQFF,TGCAGCGTTGACCGGGACAGGGGGATCAATGAGCAGTTCTTC
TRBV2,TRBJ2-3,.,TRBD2,CASSEDRRELLDTQYF,TGTGCCAGCAGTGAAGATCGGCGGGAGCTGTTAGATACGCAGTATTTT
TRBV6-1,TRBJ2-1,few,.,CASSASRSEQFF,TGTGCCAGCAGTGCGTCTAGATCTGAGCAGTTCTTC
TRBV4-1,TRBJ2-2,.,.,CASSQGEDTGELFF,TGCGCCAGCAGCCAAGGAGAGGACACCGGGGAGCTGTTTTTT
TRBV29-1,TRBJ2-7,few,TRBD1,CSAGQERYEQYF,TGCAGCGCGGGACAGGAGCGCTACGAGCAGTACTTC
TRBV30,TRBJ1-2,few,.,CAWIAQGPTGYTF,TGTGCCTGGATAGCACAGGGCCCCACTGGCTACACCTTC
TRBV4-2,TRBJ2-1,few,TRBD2,CASSRGSSYNEQFF,TGTGCCAGCAGCCGCGGGAGCTCCTACAATGAGCAGTTCTTC
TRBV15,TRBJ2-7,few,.,CATSSNTGGEQYF,TGTGCCACCAGCAGTAACACAGGAGGGGAGCAGTACTTC